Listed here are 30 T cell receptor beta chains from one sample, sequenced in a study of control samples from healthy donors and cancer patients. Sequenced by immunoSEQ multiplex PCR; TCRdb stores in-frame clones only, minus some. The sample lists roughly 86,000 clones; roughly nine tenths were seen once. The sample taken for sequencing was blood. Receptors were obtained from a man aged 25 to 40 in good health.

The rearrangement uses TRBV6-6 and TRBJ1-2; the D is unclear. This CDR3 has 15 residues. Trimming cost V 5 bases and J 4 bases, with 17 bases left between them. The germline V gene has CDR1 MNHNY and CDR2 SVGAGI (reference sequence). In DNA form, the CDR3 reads TGTGCCAGCAGTCCCTTAAGCCTTAACCCCTATGGCTACACCTTC. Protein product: CASSPLSLNPYGYTF.

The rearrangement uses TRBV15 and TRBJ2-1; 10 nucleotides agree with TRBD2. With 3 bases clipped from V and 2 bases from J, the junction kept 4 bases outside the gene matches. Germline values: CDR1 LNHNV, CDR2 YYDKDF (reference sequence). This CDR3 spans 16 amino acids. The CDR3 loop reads CATSRTSGLAYNEQFF. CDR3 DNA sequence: TGTGCCACCAGCAGGACTAGCGGGCTAGCCTACAATGAGCAGTTCTTC. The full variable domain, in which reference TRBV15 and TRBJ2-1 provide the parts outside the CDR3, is DAMVIQNPRYQVTQFGKPVTLSCSQTLNHNVMYWYQQKSSQAPKLLFHYYDKDFNNEADTPDNFQSRRPNTSFCFLDIRSPGLGDTAMYLCATSRTSGLAYNEQFFGPGTRLTVL.

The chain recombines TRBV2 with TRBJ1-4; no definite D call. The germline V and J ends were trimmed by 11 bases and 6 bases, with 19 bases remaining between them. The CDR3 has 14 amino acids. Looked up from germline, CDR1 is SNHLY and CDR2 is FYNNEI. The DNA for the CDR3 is TGTGCCGGCTGGCGGGGAGGAAACGATGAAAAACTGTTTTTT. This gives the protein CAGWRGGNDEKLFF.

CDR3 amino acids: CASSTGYSYNSPLHF. CDR3 coding DNA: TGTGCCAGCAGCACAGGGTACTCCTATAATTCACCCCTCCACTTT. V is TRBV5-4 and J is TRBJ1-6, with D perhaps TRBD1 (6 bases). Germline CDR1 reads SGHNT; CDR2 reads YYREEE (reference sequence). V was clipped by 4 bases and J by 0 bases, with 8 bases between them. This CDR3 region has 15 residues.

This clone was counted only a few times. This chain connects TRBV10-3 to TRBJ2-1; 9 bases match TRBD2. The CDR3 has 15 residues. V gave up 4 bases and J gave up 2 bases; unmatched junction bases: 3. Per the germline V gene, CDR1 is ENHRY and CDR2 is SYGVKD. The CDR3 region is CAISVLAGAYNEQFF. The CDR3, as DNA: TGTGCCATCAGTGTACTAGCGGGCGCCTACAATGAGCAGTTCTTC.

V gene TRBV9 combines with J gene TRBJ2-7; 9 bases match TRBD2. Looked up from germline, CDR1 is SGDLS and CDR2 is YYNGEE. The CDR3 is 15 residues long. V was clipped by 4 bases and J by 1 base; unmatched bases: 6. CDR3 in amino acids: CASSRTSEGSYEQYF. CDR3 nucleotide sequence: TGTGCCAGCAGCCGGACTAGCGAGGGTTCCTACGAGCAGTACTTC. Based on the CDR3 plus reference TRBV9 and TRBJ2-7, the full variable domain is DSGVTQTPKHLITATGQRVTLRCSPRSGDLSVYWYQQSLDQGLQFLIQYYNGEERAKGNILERFSAQQFPDLHSELNLSSLELGDSALYFCASSRTSEGSYEQYFGPGTRLTVT.

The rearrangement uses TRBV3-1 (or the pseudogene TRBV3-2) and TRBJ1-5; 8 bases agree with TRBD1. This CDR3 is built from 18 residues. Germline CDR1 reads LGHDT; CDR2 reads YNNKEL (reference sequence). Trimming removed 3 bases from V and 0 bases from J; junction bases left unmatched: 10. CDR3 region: CASSQHRGSSYSNQPQHF. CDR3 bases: TGTGCCAGCAGCCAGCACAGGGGGAGCTCCTATAGCAATCAGCCCCAGCATTTT.

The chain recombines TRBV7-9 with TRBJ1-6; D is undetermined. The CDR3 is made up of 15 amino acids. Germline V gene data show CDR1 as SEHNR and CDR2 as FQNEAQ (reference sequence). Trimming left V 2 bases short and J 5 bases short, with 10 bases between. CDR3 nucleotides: TGTGCCAGCAGCTTATGGGGTGGTGATAATTCACCCCTCCACTTT. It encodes CASSLWGGDNSPLHF.

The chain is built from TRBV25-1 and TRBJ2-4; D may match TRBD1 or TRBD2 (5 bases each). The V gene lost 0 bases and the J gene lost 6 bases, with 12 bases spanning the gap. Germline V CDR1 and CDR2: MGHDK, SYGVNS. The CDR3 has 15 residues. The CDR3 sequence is CASSEYLGTPNIQYF. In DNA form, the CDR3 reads TGTGCCAGCAGTGAATATTTGGGGACCCCAAACATTCAGTACTTC.

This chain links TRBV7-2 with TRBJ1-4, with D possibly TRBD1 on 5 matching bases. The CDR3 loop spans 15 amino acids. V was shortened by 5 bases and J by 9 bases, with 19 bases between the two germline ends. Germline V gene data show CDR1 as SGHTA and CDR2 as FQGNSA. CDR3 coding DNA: TGTGCCAGCAGCGGAACAGGTCACTCAGGGAAAAAACTGTTTTTT. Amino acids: CASSGTGHSGKKLFF.

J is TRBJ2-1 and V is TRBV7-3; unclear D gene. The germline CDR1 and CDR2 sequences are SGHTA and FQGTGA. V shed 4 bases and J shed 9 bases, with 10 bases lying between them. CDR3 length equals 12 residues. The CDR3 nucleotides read TGTGCCAGCAGCTCTGGGCTCGGTGAGCAGTTCTTC. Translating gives CASSSGLGEQFF. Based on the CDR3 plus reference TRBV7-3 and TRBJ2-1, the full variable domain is GAGVSQTPSNKVTEKGKYVELRCDPISGHTALYWYRQSLGQGPEFLIYFQGTGAADDSGLPNDRFFAVRPEGSVSTLKIQRTERGDSAVYLCASSSGLGEQFFGPGTRLTVL.

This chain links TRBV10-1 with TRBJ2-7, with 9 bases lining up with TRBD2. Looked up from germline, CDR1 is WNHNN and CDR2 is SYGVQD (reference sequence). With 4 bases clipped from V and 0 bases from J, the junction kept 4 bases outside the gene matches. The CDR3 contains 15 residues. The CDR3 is CASSGGSGGSYEQYF. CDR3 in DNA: TGCGCCAGCAGTGGGGGTAGCGGGGGCTCCTACGAGCAGTACTTC.

The CDR3 region is CASSYRGTGWNTEAFF. The CDR3 bases are TGTGCCAGCAGCTATAGAGGGACAGGGTGGAACACTGAAGCTTTCTTT. The J gene is TRBJ1-1, the V gene TRBV7-2; TRBD1 matches 9 bases. V lost 4 bases and J lost 1; bases outside the gene matches: 7. CDR1 and CDR2 (germline): SGHTA, FQGNSA. The CDR3 has 16 amino acids.

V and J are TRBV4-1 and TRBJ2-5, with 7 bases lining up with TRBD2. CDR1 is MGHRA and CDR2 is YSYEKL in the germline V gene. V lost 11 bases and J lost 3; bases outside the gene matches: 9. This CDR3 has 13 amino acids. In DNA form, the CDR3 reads TGCGCCTCCGGGACTAACCTTAAAGAGACCCAGTACTTC. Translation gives CASGTNLKETQYF.

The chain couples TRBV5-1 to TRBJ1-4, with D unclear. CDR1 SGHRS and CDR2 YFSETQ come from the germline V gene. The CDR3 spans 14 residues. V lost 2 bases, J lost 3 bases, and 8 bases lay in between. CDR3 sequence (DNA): TGCGCCAGCAGCTTAGAGTGGGCTAATGAAAAACTGTTTTTT. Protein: CASSLEWANEKLFF. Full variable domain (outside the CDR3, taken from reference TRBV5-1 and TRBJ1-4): KAGVTQTPRYLIKTRGQQVTLSCSPISGHRSVSWYQQTPGQGLQFLFEYFSETQRNKGNFPGRFSGRQFSNSRSEMNVSTLELGDSALYLCASSLEWANEKLFFGSGTQLSVL.

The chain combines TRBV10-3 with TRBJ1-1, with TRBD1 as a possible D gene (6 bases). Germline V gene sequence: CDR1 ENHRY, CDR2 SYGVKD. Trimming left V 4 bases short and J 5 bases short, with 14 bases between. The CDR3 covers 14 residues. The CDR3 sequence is CAISVGQGSTEAFF. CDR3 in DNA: TGTGCCATCAGTGTTGGGCAGGGGAGTACTGAAGCTTTCTTT.

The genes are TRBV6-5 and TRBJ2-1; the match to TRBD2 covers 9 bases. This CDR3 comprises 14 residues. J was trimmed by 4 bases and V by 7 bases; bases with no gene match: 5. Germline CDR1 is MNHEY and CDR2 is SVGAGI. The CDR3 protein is CASISGSTYNEQFF. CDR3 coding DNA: TGTGCCAGCATTAGCGGGAGTACGTACAATGAGCAGTTCTTC.

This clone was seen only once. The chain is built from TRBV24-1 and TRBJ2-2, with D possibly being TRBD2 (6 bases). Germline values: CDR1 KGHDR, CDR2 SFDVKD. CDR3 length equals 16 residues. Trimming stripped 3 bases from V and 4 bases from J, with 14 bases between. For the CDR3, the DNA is TGTGCCACCAGTGATCCCCTGGAGGGTCGCACCGGGGAGCTGTTTTTT. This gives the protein CATSDPLEGRTGELFF.

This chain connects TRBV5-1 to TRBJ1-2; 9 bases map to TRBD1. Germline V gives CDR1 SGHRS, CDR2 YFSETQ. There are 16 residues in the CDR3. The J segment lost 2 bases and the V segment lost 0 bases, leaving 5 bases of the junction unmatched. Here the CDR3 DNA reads TGCGCCAGCAGCTTGGGGACAGGGGAGGGCAACTATGGCTACACCTTC. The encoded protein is CASSLGTGEGNYGYTF.

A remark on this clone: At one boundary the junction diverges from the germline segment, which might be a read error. The CDR3 spells CASSLNQISAIF. CDR3 in DNA: TGTGCCAGCAGCTTAAACCAGATCTCCGCAATCTTC. This chain uses TRBV7-2 with TRBJ1-2; D ambiguous. Germline CDR1 is SGHTA and CDR2 is FQGNSA. CDR3 length: 12 residues.

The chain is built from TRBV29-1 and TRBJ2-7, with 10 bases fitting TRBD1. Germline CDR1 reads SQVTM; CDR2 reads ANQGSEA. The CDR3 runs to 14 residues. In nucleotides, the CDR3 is TGCCGCGGACAGGGGGTAATTAAAACCTACGAGCAGTACTTC. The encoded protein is CRGQGVIKTYEQYF.

The CDR3 sequence: CATGPKDSPFTEAFF. In nucleotides, the CDR3 is TGTGCCACCGGGCCAAAGGACAGTCCCTTCACTGAAGCTTTCTTT. The chain joins TRBV15 to TRBJ1-1, with D perhaps matching TRBD1 (6 bases). V was shortened by 8 bases and J by 4 bases, with 20 bases between the two germline ends. The CDR3 has 15 amino acids. Germline V gene data show CDR1 as LNHNV and CDR2 as YYDKDF (reference sequence). The full variable domain, completed using reference TRBV15 and TRBJ1-1, is DAMVIQNPRYQVTQFGKPVTLSCSQTLNHNVMYWYQQKSSQAPKLLFHYYDKDFNNEADTPDNFQSRRPNTSFCFLDIRSPGLGDTAMYLCATGPKDSPFTEAFFGQGTRLTVV.

The CDR3 sequence: CASSESPGRETEAFF. The CDR3, as DNA: TGCGCCAGCAGTGAGTCTCCAGGGAGGGAAACTGAAGCTTTCTTT. The chain has TRBV10-2 and TRBJ1-1, with a possible D match to TRBD1 (5 bases). The CDR3 is 15 amino acids. Germline V gene sequence: CDR1 WSHSY, CDR2 SAAADI. V lost 0 bases to trimming and J lost 5 bases, with 13 bases between them.

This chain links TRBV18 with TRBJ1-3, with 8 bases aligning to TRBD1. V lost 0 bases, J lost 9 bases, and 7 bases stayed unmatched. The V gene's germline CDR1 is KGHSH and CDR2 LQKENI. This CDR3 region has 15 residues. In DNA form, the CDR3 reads TGTGCCAGCTCACCACCGGCGACAGGGGTGGGCACCATATATTTT. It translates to CASSPPATGVGTIYF.

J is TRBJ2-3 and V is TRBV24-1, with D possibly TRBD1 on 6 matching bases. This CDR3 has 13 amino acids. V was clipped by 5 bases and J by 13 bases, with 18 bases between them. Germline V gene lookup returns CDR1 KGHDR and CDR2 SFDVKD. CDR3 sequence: CATSVTDRSPKYF. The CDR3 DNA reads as TGTGCCACCAGTGTCACTGACAGGAGTCCGAAGTATTTT.

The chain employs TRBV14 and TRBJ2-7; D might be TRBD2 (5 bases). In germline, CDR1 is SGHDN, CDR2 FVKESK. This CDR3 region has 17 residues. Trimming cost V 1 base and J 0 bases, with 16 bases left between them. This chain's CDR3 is CASSQVWSAASSYEQYF. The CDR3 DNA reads TGTGCCAGCAGCCAAGTCTGGTCAGCGGCAAGCTCCTACGAGCAGTACTTC.

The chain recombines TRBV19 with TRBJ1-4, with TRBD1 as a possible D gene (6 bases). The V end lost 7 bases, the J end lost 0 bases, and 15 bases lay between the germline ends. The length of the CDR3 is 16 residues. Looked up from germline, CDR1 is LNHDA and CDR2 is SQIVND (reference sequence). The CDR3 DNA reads TGTGCCAGTACCCCAGGGGTTCCTGCAACTAATGAAAAACTGTTTTTT. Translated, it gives CASTPGVPATNEKLFF.

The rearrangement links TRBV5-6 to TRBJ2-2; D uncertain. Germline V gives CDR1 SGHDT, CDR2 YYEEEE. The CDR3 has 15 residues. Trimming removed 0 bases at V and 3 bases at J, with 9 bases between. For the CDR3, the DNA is TGTGCCAGCAGCTTGGAACAGACTGACACCGGGGAGCTGTTTTTT. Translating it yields CASSLEQTDTGELFF.

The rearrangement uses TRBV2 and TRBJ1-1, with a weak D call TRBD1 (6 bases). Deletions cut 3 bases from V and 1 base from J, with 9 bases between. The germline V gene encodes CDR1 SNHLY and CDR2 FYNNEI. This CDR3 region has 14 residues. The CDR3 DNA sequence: TGTGCCAGCAGTGAGGGGACACAGAACACTGAAGCTTTCTTT. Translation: CASSEGTQNTEAFF.

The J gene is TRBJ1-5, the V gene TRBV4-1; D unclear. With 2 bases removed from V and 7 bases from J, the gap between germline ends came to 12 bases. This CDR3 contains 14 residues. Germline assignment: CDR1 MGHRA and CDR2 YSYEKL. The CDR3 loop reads CASSQFGVGQPQHF. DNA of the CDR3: TGCGCCAGCAGCCAATTCGGGGTGGGACAGCCCCAGCATTTT.